This T cell receptor beta chain was recovered during a study of T-cell memory formation after mild COVID-19. General study findings and limits: There were some responding clones in pre-infection memory, which suggested that cross-reactive memory had joined.

TCR alpha and TCR beta cDNA libraries with sample barcodes and UMIs came from 5'RACE using constant-segment primers. Each CDR3 protein is one row after TCRdb ran MiXCR on the 5' RACE reads. The table lists 250,000 to 350,000 distinct CDR3 sequences, approximately 20% of them singletons. Germline assignment: CDR1 MGHRA and CDR2 YSYEKL. The CDR3 sequence is 15 residues long. V gave up 6 bases and J gave up 1 base; unmatched junction bases: 7. This clonotype was observed once. Its cognate antigen is unknown. Material: PBMCs or a T cell subset sorted from them (not recorded which). The chain joins TRBV4-1 to TRBJ2-3; 7 nucleotides align to TRBD2. The sequence derives from a man younger than 35 who had mild COVID-19 (a few samples of this study predate the infection). Cell type and time point are not known. DNA for the CDR3: TGCGCCAGCAGGGGAGCGGGACTCGGCACAGATACGCAGTATTTT. Translating gives CASRGAGLGTDTQYF.